This T cell receptor (beta chain) originates from a study of T cells after posttransplantation cyclophosphamide. General study results and limits: Donor CD8+ memory clones often dominated recipient blood repertoires at later times.

Of note for this clone: Its antigen is unknown.

Produced via immunoSEQ multiplex PCR; TCRdb's table is partial and in-frame only. The data list over 25,000 clones, none observed once; approximately 3% falls to the top ten. This clonotype originated in a woman aged 60-70 years in good health, CMV-negative, and a related stem cell transplant donor. The source material was PBMCs.

CDR3 nucleotide sequence: TGTGCCAGCAGCGTAGCTACTAGCTGGGAGACCCAGTACTTC. Amino acid sequence: CASSVATSWETQYF. The gene calls are TRBV9 and TRBJ2-5; tentatively, D is TRBD2 (6 bases). This CDR3 has 14 residues. Trimming stripped 0 bases from V and 5 bases from J, with 11 bases between. In germline, CDR1 is SGDLS, CDR2 YYNGEE. The full variable domain, with the rest looked up from reference TRBV9 and TRBJ2-5, is DSGVTQTPKHLITATGQRVTLRCSPRSGDLSVYWYQQSLDQGLQFLIQYYNGEERAKGNILERFSAQQFPDLHSELNLSSLELGDSALYFCASSVATSWETQYFGPGTRLLVL.